Listed here are 29 T cell receptor beta chains from one sample, sequenced in a study of blood T cell repertoires in COVID-19. Generated by immunoSEQ multiplex PCR, the TCRdb table keeps only in-frame clones and is missing some. Altogether 270,000 or so clones are present, around 90% being singletons, with the ten largest covering less than 1%. The sample consisted of peripheral blood. These receptors all come from a woman aged 40 to 49 who had recovered from COVID-19.

The chain employs TRBV18 and TRBJ2-1; a weak D match, TRBD2 (5 bases). The CDR3 consists of 13 residues. Deletions cut 1 base from V and 5 bases from J, with 6 bases between. The germline gives CDR1 KGHSH, CDR2 LQKENI. CDR3 region: CASSPLSDNEQFF. The DNA for the CDR3 is TGTGCCAGCTCACCACTTAGCGACAATGAGCAGTTCTTC.

The V call is TRBV19, the J call TRBJ1-5, with 7 positions matching TRBD1. With 10 bases clipped from V and 4 bases from J, the junction kept 16 bases outside the gene matches. This CDR3 contains 16 residues. The germline CDR1 and CDR2 sequences are LNHDA and SQIVND (reference sequence). The CDR3 region is CATTTTRQGRNQPQHF. The DNA of the CDR3 is TGTGCCACCACAACTACTCGACAGGGTCGGAATCAGCCCCAGCATTTT. Variable domain in full (rest from reference TRBV19 and TRBJ1-5): DGGITQSPKYLFRKEGQNVTLSCEQNLNHDAMYWYRQDPGQGLRLIYYSQIVNDFQKGDIAEGYSVSREKKESFPLTVTSAQKNPTAFYLCATTTTRQGRNQPQHFGDGTRLSIL.

The chain couples TRBV11-2 to TRBJ1-5; no definite D call. The germline V gene encodes CDR1 SGHAT and CDR2 FQNNGV. V gave up 1 base and J gave up 6 bases, with 7 bases separating them. The CDR3 sequence is 13 residues long. CDR3 coding DNA: TGTGCCAGCAGCTTAGGGTTGGCTCAGCCCCAGCATTTT. Its translation: CASSLGLAQPQHF.

This chain uses TRBV30 with TRBJ2-7; TRBD2 matches at 9 bases. V lost 3 bases, J lost 4 bases, and 10 bases stayed unmatched. The CDR3 covers 15 residues. Per germline, CDR1 GTSNPN and CDR2 SVGIG (reference sequence). The CDR3 reads CAWRQPLAGRYEQYF. The CDR3 DNA sequence: TGTGCCTGGAGACAGCCCCTAGCGGGAAGGTACGAGCAGTACTTC.

The J gene is TRBJ2-1, the V gene TRBV7-6; unclear D gene. V was clipped by 4 bases and J by 8 bases, with 12 bases between them. Germline V gene lookup returns CDR1 SGHVS and CDR2 FNYEAQ. This CDR3 has 13 amino acids. The CDR3 is CASSYNFGYEQFF. CDR3 bases: TGTGCCAGCAGCTACAATTTTGGTTATGAGCAGTTCTTC.

Remarks on this clone: This CDR3 is also generated by other DNA sequences in the sample. The J gene is TRBJ2-3, the V gene TRBV19, with 9 nucleotides matching TRBD2. The CDR3 totals 15 residues. Looked up from germline, CDR1 is LNHDA and CDR2 is SQIVND (reference sequence). The junction had 3 bases not matched to a gene; V was cut back by 3 bases and J by 2 bases. CDR3 in amino acids: CASSILAGYTDTQYF. As DNA, the CDR3 is TGTGCCAGTAGTATCCTAGCGGGATACACAGATACGCAGTATTTT.

V and J are TRBV3-1 (or the pseudogene TRBV3-2) and TRBJ1-2; D is undetermined. CDR1 and CDR2 (germline): LGHDT, YNNKEL (reference sequence). Trimming stripped 3 bases from V and 6 bases from J, with 20 bases between. The CDR3 covers 16 residues. The CDR3 protein is CASSHSPGAGKDGYTF. The CDR3 nucleotides read TGTGCCAGCAGCCACTCCCCGGGCGCGGGGAAAGATGGCTACACCTTC.

This chain links TRBV10-3 with TRBJ2-5; 7 bases are a match to TRBD2. Germline V gene lookup returns CDR1 ENHRY and CDR2 SYGVKD. Losses at the gene ends were 4 bases for V and 1 base for J; bases not matched to a gene: 6. The CDR3 loop spans 15 amino acids. The CDR3 spells CAISGGGHSQETQYF. CDR3 nucleotides: TGTGCCATCAGTGGGGGAGGGCACAGCCAAGAGACCCAGTACTTC.

This chain uses TRBV10-3 with TRBJ2-5; 12 bases fit TRBD2. CDR3 length: 15 residues. The ends lost 10 bases at V and 1 base at J; junction bases unmatched: 7. Germline V gene sequence: CDR1 ENHRY, CDR2 SYGVKD. CDR3 protein: CATGLAGGAQETQYF. The CDR3 region has the DNA TGTGCCACCGGTCTAGCGGGAGGGGCCCAAGAGACCCAGTACTTC.

This clone has ten or more counts. The genes are TRBV28 and TRBJ1-6; D is perhaps TRBD1 (6 bases). Between the trimmed V and J ends, which lost 3 bases and 7 bases, there was a span of 16 bases. The length of the CDR3 is 16 residues. Germline V gene sequence: CDR1 MDHEN, CDR2 SYDVKM. CDR3 DNA sequence: TGTGCCAGCAGTTTGACAGGTCTATCGCTAAATTCACCCCTCCACTTT. It encodes CASSLTGLSLNSPLHF. The whole variable domain, filled in from reference TRBV28 and TRBJ1-6, reads DVKVTQSSRYLVKRTGEKVFLECVQDMDHENMFWYRQDPGLGLRLIYFSYDVKMKEKGDIPEGYSVSREKKERFSLILESASTNQTSMYLCASSLTGLSLNSPLHFGNGTRLTVT.

J is TRBJ2-2 and V is TRBV2, with TRBD1 identical over 9 bases. In germline, CDR1 is SNHLY, CDR2 FYNNEI. V dropped 6 bases and J dropped 4; count of bases not matched to a gene: 6. This CDR3 is built from 15 residues. CDR3 in amino acids: CASRPQGAATGELFF. As DNA, the CDR3 is TGTGCCAGCAGGCCACAGGGGGCGGCCACCGGGGAGCTGTTTTTT.

This clone was counted between two and nine times. The rearrangement uses TRBV27 and TRBJ1-2; D not certain. Looked up from germline, CDR1 is MNHEY and CDR2 is SMNVEV (reference sequence). The V end was cut by 7 bases, the J end by 8 bases, with 23 bases between. This CDR3 is built from 15 residues. The CDR3 loop is CASTPGGGRTGGYTF. DNA of the CDR3: TGTGCCAGCACCCCTGGAGGCGGGAGGACGGGAGGCTACACCTTC.

This clone has just one count. V and J are TRBV12-5 and TRBJ2-1; 12 nucleotides match TRBD1. The CDR3 contains 15 residues. The V and J ends lost 6 bases and 8 bases, in that order; junction bases with no gene match: 8. CDR1 LGHNT and CDR2 FRNRAP come from the germline V gene. The CDR3: CASGEGTGGLHEQFF. The CDR3 coding sequence is TGTGCTAGTGGAGAAGGGACAGGGGGCCTCCATGAGCAGTTCTTC.

The V and J genes are TRBV7-3 and TRBJ2-1; 7 bases line up with TRBD2. Germline V CDR1 and CDR2: SGHTA, FQGTGA. V gave up 1 base and J gave up 6 bases; unmatched junction bases: 3. CDR3 size: 14 residues. CDR3 protein: CASSLMTSRNEQFF. The CDR3 DNA is TGTGCCAGCAGCTTAATGACTAGCCGCAATGAGCAGTTCTTC.

This sequence joins TRBV19 and TRBJ1-1; TRBD1 is a possible D gene (6 bases). Trimming shortened V by 3 bases and J by 2 bases, and 10 bases separated the two germline ends. The CDR3 contains 14 residues. Germline V CDR1 and CDR2: LNHDA, SQIVND (reference sequence). CDR3 nucleotides: TGTGCCAGTAGTATGTCGGGGACAAACACTGAAGCTTTCTTT. Translation: CASSMSGTNTEAFF.

This sequence joins TRBV27 and TRBJ2-3; 10 bases agree with TRBD2. The CDR3 has 16 amino acids. The J segment lost 6 bases and the V segment lost 1 base, leaving 7 bases of the junction unmatched. CDR1 is MNHEY, CDR2 SMNVEV, per germline (reference sequence). The CDR3 DNA is TGTGCCAGCAGTTTATTCCTAGCGGGAGTAGGCGATACGCAGTATTTT. It translates to CASSLFLAGVGDTQYF.

The chain couples TRBV24-1 to TRBJ1-2, with 7 bases fitting TRBD1. V gave up 5 bases and J gave up 0 bases; unmatched junction bases: 5. Per germline, CDR1 KGHDR and CDR2 SFDVKD. The CDR3 is 15 amino acids. The CDR3 coding sequence is TGTGCCACCAGTGGCCGGGACAGTACTAACTATGGCTACACCTTC. It specifies CATSGRDSTNYGYTF.

Regarding this clone: The same CDR3 also results from other DNA sequences found in this sample. This chain uses TRBV3-1 (or the pseudogene TRBV3-2) with TRBJ2-5, with 7 bases lining up with TRBD1. Germline V gene lookup returns CDR1 LGHDT and CDR2 YNNKEL (reference sequence). There are 13 residues in the CDR3. Trimming at V came to 6 bases and at J to 4 bases, leaving 5 bases not matched to a gene. CDR3 in amino acids: CASSHRGGETQYF. The CDR3 DNA reads as TGTGCCAGCAGTCACAGGGGTGGAGAGACCCAGTACTTC.

The chain carries TRBV28 and TRBJ2-3; the match to TRBD2 covers 9 bases. Trimming took 7 bases from V and 0 from J; bases not matched to a gene: 11. Germline values: CDR1 MDHEN, CDR2 SYDVKM. The length of the CDR3 is 17 residues. The CDR3 bases are TGTGCCAGCAAAAATTGGGCTAGCGGGATTAGCACAGATACGCAGTATTTT. Amino acids: CASKNWASGISTDTQYF.

V usage is TRBV4-2 and J usage is TRBJ1-4; 11 bases fit TRBD1. The CDR3 totals 18 residues. V lost 1 base and J lost 1; bases outside the gene matches: 5. Germline V gives CDR1 LGHNA, CDR2 YNFKEQ. The CDR3 nucleotides read TGTGCCAGCAGCCAAGCGGGGACAGGGGGGGAAACTAATGAAAAACTGTTTTTT. It is translated as CASSQAGTGGETNEKLFF.

J is TRBJ2-3 and V is TRBV4-1; D not resolved. Deletions cut 1 base from V and 6 bases from J, with 14 bases between. The germline V gene encodes CDR1 MGHRA and CDR2 YSYEKL. CDR3 length: 15 residues. CDR3 coding DNA: TGCGCCAGCAGCCAAGTCCCCGAGACACCCGATACGCAGTATTTT. Its translation: CASSQVPETPDTQYF.

This rearrangement joins TRBV30 to TRBJ1-1; D ambiguous. CDR3 length equals 12 residues. The V gene lost 3 bases and the J gene lost 10 bases, with 15 bases spanning the gap. The germline CDR1 and CDR2 sequences are GTSNPN and SVGIG (reference sequence). This CDR3 reads CAWSVQRRRAFF. The CDR3 coding sequence is TGTGCCTGGAGCGTCCAGAGAAGGAGAGCTTTCTTT.

V usage is TRBV10-3 and J usage is TRBJ2-3; D is unresolved. Trimming shortened V by 0 bases and J by 2 bases, and 9 bases separated the two germline ends. This CDR3 spans 15 amino acids. The germline V gene encodes CDR1 ENHRY and CDR2 SYGVKD. The CDR3 is CAISESRGYTDTQYF. The CDR3 bases are TGTGCCATCAGTGAGTCGAGAGGTTACACAGATACGCAGTATTTT.

V and J are TRBV19 and TRBJ2-3; 10 bases match TRBD2. The germline V gene has CDR1 LNHDA and CDR2 SQIVND (reference sequence). The CDR3 has 15 residues. The V and J ends lost 3 bases and 6 bases, in that order; junction bases with no gene match: 6. CDR3 sequence: CASSILLAGADTQYF. For the CDR3, the DNA is TGTGCCAGTAGTATCCTGCTAGCGGGAGCGGATACGCAGTATTTT.

The V and J genes are TRBV20-1 and TRBJ2-5; no firm D call. Per germline, CDR1 DFQATT and CDR2 SNEGSKA (reference sequence). The V gene lost 5 bases and the J gene lost 5 bases, with 9 bases spanning the gap. The CDR3 runs to 11 residues. CDR3 residues: CSADSRETQYF. Here the CDR3 DNA reads TGCAGTGCTGACTCACGGGAGACCCAGTACTTC.

This clone has a handful of counts. The CDR3 sequence is CATSRVQGELPYGYTF. Written as DNA, the CDR3 is TGTGCCACCAGCAGAGTGCAGGGGGAGCTTCCCTATGGCTACACCTTC. The chain carries TRBV15 and TRBJ1-2; 7 nucleotides agree with TRBD1. The length of the CDR3 is 16 residues. The germline V gene has CDR1 LNHNV and CDR2 YYDKDF (reference sequence). The J segment lost 4 bases and the V segment lost 1 base, leaving 9 bases of the junction unmatched.

This rearrangement joins TRBV18 to TRBJ2-1, with 13 positions matching TRBD2. The CDR3 runs 17 residues. The germline V gene encodes CDR1 KGHSH and CDR2 LQKENI. V lost 2 bases to trimming and J lost 7 bases; unmatched junction nucleotides: 8. The CDR3 DNA sequence: TGTGCCAGCTCACCAGCCACTAGCGGGAGGGCCCTAAATGAGCAGTTCTTC. Translation gives CASSPATSGRALNEQFF.

Comment on this clone: The same CDR3 is also encoded by other DNA sequences in this sample. V is TRBV20-1 and J is TRBJ2-3; 8 positions match TRBD2. The germline CDR1 and CDR2 sequences are DFQATT and SNEGSKA (reference sequence). This CDR3 comprises 14 residues. Trimming removed 3 bases from V and 1 base from J; junction bases left unmatched: 3. In nucleotides, the CDR3 is TGCAGTGCTAGTGTGACTAGCGGCACAGATACGCAGTATTTT. Its translation is CSASVTSGTDTQYF.

The rearrangement joins TRBV12-5 to TRBJ2-1; D unresolved. The CDR3 has 12 residues. Trimming pared 5 bases from V and 4 bases from J, leaving 6 bases between. CDR1 is LGHNT, CDR2 FRNRAP, per germline. This CDR3 reads CASGLPYNEQFF. The CDR3 nucleotides are TGTGCTAGTGGTCTCCCTTACAATGAGCAGTTCTTC.